This TCR beta chain was profiled in a study of blood T cell repertoires in COVID-19 (dated by TCRdb to 2018 to 2021). In the study overall: Samples covering the acute and convalescent phases of COVID-19 were provided by collaborators in the United States, Italy and Spain. A de-identified subject ID, COVID-19 status, age in years and sex were almost always included in the sample metadata. Samples came from the ongoing ImmuneRACE study (first 160 participants) plus 1,254 subjects from 6 global collaborators. The repertoires were released in a freely available public database meant as a resource for research on the immune response to SARS-CoV-2. Subjects who had been exposed to COVID-19, were actively infected with it, or had recovered from it provided the deeply sampled blood TCRbeta repertoires that made up the dataset. The material from the prospective study consisted of cDNA or gDNA derived from T cells, B-cell-depleted T cells, or PBMCs. HLA class I and class II types, where available, came from metadata supplied by the sample provider rather than from assay-based typing.

A distance of 8 bases separates the germline ends of V and J, which lose 2 bases and 4 bases respectively. The CDR3, cysteine through phenylalanine, is 13 amino acids long. Left in the record is the CDR3 DNA by itself, 39 bases read in frame from the first base. CDR1 and CDR2 are read off the germline V gene as LGHNT and FRNRAP. The immunoSEQ Assay, a bias-controlled multiplex PCR, was used to amplify TCRbeta CDR3 regions from genomic DNA. Per the source publication's procedure: The number of nucleated cells in each sample was estimated from the amplification of reference gene primers within the assay. To quantify the absolute abundance of each unique TCRbeta CDR3 rearrangement, sequence reads were collapsed and filtered. For each sample, productive Simpson clonality was calculated as the square root of Simpson's diversity index across productive rearrangements. TCRdb stores this immuneACCESS table with in-frame sequences only. Part of the clones is absent; in the studies checked, under half of the shortfall reflects unresolved V genes, and no reason is known for the rest. V and J calls plus clone size are reproduced from that table; the DNA served to infer D and trimming. The sample table holds around 200,000 clones, of which roughly 89% were seen once. The top ten clones comprise roughly 0.6% of the sample.

General findings and caveats noted by the study authors: How much clinical and demographic metadata was included differed by source and by participant, and the metadata was provided uncurated.

With regard to this clone: This clone's antigen is unknown. No qualities accompany the bases; no much larger clone lies one base away.

The collaborating institutions used their own protocols to collect whole blood in K2EDTA tubes. For TCRbeta analysis, collaborator samples were shipped as frozen whole blood, as isolated PBMCs, or as DNA extracted from either sample type. The chain uses TRBV12-5 and TRBJ1-1; no D segment can be confidently identified. The clonotype was recovered from a man aged 50 to 60 with acute or convalescent COVID-19. Sample: peripheral blood. The CDR3 amino acid sequence is: CASGLRGGTEAFF. The DNA reads as follows: TGTGCTAGTGGTTTGAGAGGAGGCACTGAAGCTTTCTTT.